Listed below are T cell receptor beta chains from one sample, sequenced in a study of spatial heterogeneity in lung cancer. TCRdb analysed the 5' RACE reads with MiXCR anew, one entry per CDR3 protein. The sample lists 5,500 to 8,500 distinct CDR3 sequences, around 10% occurring once. This sample comprised lung tumor tissue, obtained at surgery. The receptors originated from a female donor with early-stage non-small cell lung cancer. CDR3s include the opening cysteine and the closing phenylalanine or tryptophan. Each record gives: D gene, J gene, V gene, clone size, CDR3 protein, CDR3 DNA. The D gene is left open where the match is weak. Size is stated for part of the rows, as once, few or many counts, or as a class when the clone is expanded.

D: TRBD1
J: TRBJ1-1
V: TRBV7-3
size: many
CDR3: CASSLNDRGDAFF
DNA: TGTGCCAGCAGCTTAAACGACAGGGGTGATGCTTTCTTT

D: .
J: TRBJ2-5
V: TRBV5-1
size: few
CDR3: CASSLSGEETQYF
DNA: TGCGCCAGCAGCTTGTCAGGAGAGGAGACCCAGTACTTC

D: .
J: TRBJ1-5
V: TRBV7-2
size: medium-sized
CDR3: CASSLALQGSQHF
DNA: TGTGCCAGCAGCTTAGCGCTACAAGGGTCCCAGCATTTT

D: .
J: TRBJ2-7
V: TRBV7-2
size: few
CDR3: CASSLELGTSYEQYF
DNA: TGTGCCAGCAGCTTAGAGTTAGGGACGTCCTACGAGCAGTACTTC

D: .
J: TRBJ2-5
V: TRBV20-1
size: .
CDR3: CSAREGSRQETQYF
DNA: TGCAGTGCTAGAGAGGGGAGTCGGCAAGAGACCCAGTACTTC

D: .
J: TRBJ2-2
V: TRBV19
size: few
CDR3: CASSMRSVDTGELFF
DNA: TGTGCCAGTAGTATGCGGTCGGTGGACACCGGGGAGCTGTTTTTT

D: .
J: TRBJ2-7
V: TRBV6-5
size: medium-sized
CDR3: CASSYSRDLGSEQYF
DNA: TGTGCCAGCAGTTACTCTCGGGACCTGGGATCCGAGCAGTACTTC

D: .
J: TRBJ2-3
V: TRBV20-1
size: .
CDR3: CSARGHTDTQYF
DNA: TGCAGTGCTAGAGGTCACACAGATACGCAGTATTTT

D: .
J: TRBJ2-2
V: TRBV20-1
size: medium-sized
CDR3: CSARPKVNTGELFF
DNA: TGCAGTGCCAGACCCAAGGTGAACACCGGGGAGCTGTTTTTT

D: .
J: TRBJ2-3
V: TRBV7-9
size: .
CDR3: CASSPQGTSTDTQYF
DNA: TGTGCCAGCAGCCCCCAAGGCACCAGCACAGATACGCAGTATTTT

D: .
J: TRBJ1-2
V: TRBV29-1
size: few
CDR3: CSASFNYGYTF
DNA: TGCAGCGCCAGCTTTAACTATGGCTACACCTTC

D: TRBD2
J: TRBJ2-3
V: TRBV15
size: few
CDR3: CASGTSRTDTQYF
DNA: TGTGCCAGCGGGACTAGCAGGACAGATACGCAGTATTTT

D: TRBD1
J: TRBJ1-2
V: TRBV7-9
size: many
CDR3: CASRLGGAYGYTF
DNA: TGTGCCAGCAGATTAGGGGGCGCCTATGGCTACACCTTC

D: TRBD2
J: TRBJ2-3
V: TRBV6-1
size: few
CDR3: CASSELAGGPDTQYF
DNA: TGTGCCAGCAGTGAATTAGCGGGGGGGCCAGATACGCAGTATTTT

D: .
J: TRBJ1-2
V: TRBV4-1
size: medium-sized
CDR3: CASSQDAGRYGYTF
DNA: TGCGCCAGCAGCCAAGATGCGGGACGCTATGGCTACACCTTC

D: TRBD2
J: TRBJ2-1
V: TRBV10-2
size: .
CDR3: CASSPSSWGGEQFF
DNA: TGCGCCAGCAGCCCTTCTAGTTGGGGGGGTGAGCAGTTCTTC

D: TRBD1
J: TRBJ1-5
V: TRBV28
size: many
CDR3: CASSSGQVRNQPQHF
DNA: TGTGCCAGCAGCTCGGGACAGGTACGGAATCAGCCCCAGCATTTT

D: .
J: TRBJ1-1
V: TRBV20-1
size: few
CDR3: CSARSDTSMGTEAFF
DNA: TGCAGTGCTCGCTCGGACACCTCGATGGGGACTGAAGCTTTCTTT

D: .
J: TRBJ1-1
V: TRBV28
size: many
CDR3: CASRSSGAVDTEAFF
DNA: TGTGCCAGCAGATCCTCAGGGGCGGTTGACACTGAAGCTTTCTTT

D: .
J: TRBJ2-1
V: TRBV7-2
size: medium-sized
CDR3: CASSPRGASYNEQFF
DNA: TGTGCCAGCAGCCCGCGGGGTGCCTCCTACAATGAGCAGTTCTTC

D: .
J: TRBJ2-1
V: TRBV4-1
size: medium-sized
CDR3: CASSQDRGGQRNNEQFF
DNA: TGCGCCAGCAGCCAAGATCGGGGGGGACAGAGAAACAATGAGCAGTTCTTC

D: .
J: TRBJ2-7
V: TRBV3-1
size: .
CDR3: CASQPLWGSHEQYF
DNA: TGTGCCAGCCAACCCCTTTGGGGCTCCCACGAGCAGTACTTC

D: .
J: TRBJ1-5
V: TRBV6-1
size: medium-sized
CDR3: CASSGSGYSNQPQHF
DNA: TGTGCCAGCAGTGGATCAGGTTATAGCAATCAGCCCCAGCATTTT

D: .
J: TRBJ2-7
V: TRBV5-4
size: medium-sized
CDR3: CASSLRGGEQYF
DNA: TGTGCCAGCAGCTTGCGGGGTGGGGAGCAGTACTTC

D: .
J: TRBJ2-1
V: TRBV11-2
size: .
CDR3: CASSSPLWGRLEQFF
DNA: TGTGCCAGCAGCTCACCACTTTGGGGCAGGCTTGAGCAGTTCTTC

D: .
J: TRBJ1-6
V: TRBV6-2/TRBV6-3
size: .
CDR3: CATTPGSGNSPLHF
DNA: TGTGCCACGACTCCCGGGAGTGGCAATTCACCCCTCCACTTT

D: TRBD2
J: TRBJ2-2
V: TRBV3-1
size: .
CDR3: CASSQDRLAGTGELFF
DNA: TGTGCCAGCAGCCAAGACAGACTAGCGGGGACCGGGGAGCTGTTTTTT

D: .
J: TRBJ2-7
V: TRBV18
size: .
CDR3: CASSPGYGTYEQYF
DNA: TGTGCCAGCTCACCAGGTTACGGAACTTACGAGCAGTACTTC

D: .
J: TRBJ1-2
V: TRBV6-1
size: medium-sized
CDR3: CASSWGDPQYYGYTF
DNA: TGTGCCAGCAGTTGGGGGGATCCCCAGTACTATGGCTACACCTTC

D: TRBD1
J: TRBJ1-1
V: TRBV5-1
size: .
CDR3: CASSLETGVNTEAFF
DNA: TGCGCCAGCAGCTTGGAGACAGGGGTGAACACTGAAGCTTTCTTT

D: .
J: TRBJ2-1
V: TRBV29-1
size: medium-sized
CDR3: CSVSGLPGNEQFF
DNA: TGCAGTGTCTCGGGGCTGCCAGGCAATGAGCAGTTCTTC

D: .
J: TRBJ2-2
V: TRBV5-1
size: medium-sized
CDR3: CASSFHTGELFF
DNA: TGCGCCAGCAGCTTCCACACCGGGGAGCTGTTTTTT

D: .
J: TRBJ1-5
V: TRBV20-1
size: medium-sized
CDR3: CSARGYTWQGYQPQHF
DNA: TGCAGTGCTAGAGGATATACTTGGCAGGGCTATCAGCCCCAGCATTTT